Listed below are T cell receptor beta chains from one sample, sequenced in a study of cytomegalovirus exposure and HLA in healthy donors. The repertoire was sequenced with immunoSEQ multiplex PCR; TCRdb's copy has only in-frame clones and lacks some. This sample has about 180,000 clones, with around 79% found just once. The sequenced sample consisted of PBMCs. Receptor source: a woman aged 45-60 years in good health and CMV-seronegative. CDR3s include the opening cysteine and the closing phenylalanine or tryptophan. D genes are given only for firm matches. Clone size, where shown, is once, few, many, or a class for clones that have expanded.

>TRBV19|-|TRBJ2-3|-
TGTGCCAGTAGTATGCAGGGGAGCACAGATACGCAGTATTTT
CASSMQGSTDTQYF
>TRBV12-5|-|TRBJ2-1|-
TGTGCTAGTGGTGCTGCGGGCCCCTACAATGAGCAGTTCTTC
CASGAAGPYNEQFF
>TRBV5-1|TRBD1|TRBJ1-5|-
TGCGCCAGCAGCTCGACAGGGTTAAATCAGCCCCAGCATTTT
CASSSTGLNQPQHF
>TRBV4-1|-|TRBJ2-7|-
TGCGCCAGCCGGCCGACACACGGCGAGCAGTACTTC
CASRPTHGEQYF
>TRBV28|-|TRBJ2-5|-
TGTGCCATAACGGACAGTCAAGAGACCCAGTACTTC
CAITDSQETQYF
>TRBV7-8|TRBD2|TRBJ2-5|-
TGTGCCAGCAGCTTAGCGCCGGGACTACCCGGTGAGACCCAGTACTTC
CASSLAPGLPGETQYF
>TRBV5-1|TRBD1|TRBJ1-1|-
TGCGCCAGCTCCCCGACAGGGCTTGAAGCTTTCTTT
CASSPTGLEAFF
>TRBV5-4|TRBD2|TRBJ2-3|-
TGTGCCAGCAGGGTAGCGGGGGGACGCACAGATACGCAGTATTTT
CASRVAGGRTDTQYF
>TRBV18|TRBD1|TRBJ1-1|once
TGTGCCAGCTCACGGGACAGGACCCACACTGAAGCTTTCTTT
CASSRDRTHTEAFF
>TRBV5-4|-|TRBJ2-1|-
TGTGCCAGCAGCTCCCCGACATCCCCCTACAATGAGCAGTTCTTC
CASSSPTSPYNEQFF
>TRBV7-7|TRBD1|TRBJ1-1|-
TGTGCTAGCAGCTTAGGGGACAGGGAAATAGACACTGAAGCTTTCTTT
CASSLGDREIDTEAFF
>TRBV6-1|TRBD1|TRBJ1-2|-
TGTGCCAGCACTCTGGACAGGAATGGCTACACCTTC
CASTLDRNGYTF
>TRBV5-8|TRBD1|TRBJ2-2|few
TGTGCCAGCAGCCAGGTCCACTGGGACAGGTCAATTGAGAACACCGGGGAGCTGTTTTTT
CASSQVHWDRSIENTGELFF
>TRBV28|TRBD2|TRBJ2-7|once
TGTGCCAGCACCCTGGGGGGGGGCTCCTACGAGCAGTACTTC
CASTLGGGSYEQYF
>TRBV5-1|-|TRBJ2-7|-
TGCGCCAGCAGTCTGGAGAACAGGGTAGAGGGCGAGCAGTACTTC
CASSLENRVEGEQYF
>TRBV28|-|TRBJ1-2|-
TGTGCCAGCAGTTTATCCGCCGGGAACTATGGCTACACCTTC
CASSLSAGNYGYTF
>TRBV6-6|-|TRBJ1-1|-
TGTGCCAGCAGTTACATGCCAGAGAACACTGAAGCTTTCTTT
CASSYMPENTEAFF
>TRBV6-1|TRBD1|TRBJ1-2|-
TGTGCCAGCAGTGAAAGGGACAGGGGGCGTAAGAGCTATGGCTACACCTTC
CASSERDRGRKSYGYTF
>TRBV5-1|TRBD1|TRBJ1-1|-
TGCGCCAGCAGCTCTCAGACAGGGGGCGTAGGGGAAGCTTTCTTT
CASSSQTGGVGEAFF
>TRBV7-8|TRBD2|TRBJ2-3|once
TGTGCCAGCAGCCCGAGCGGGGGGGCCCCCACAGATACGCAGTATTTT
CASSPSGGAPTDTQYF
>TRBV28|-|TRBJ2-1|-
TGTGCCAGCAGACTAAAGACAGGTTACCAGTTCTTC
CASRLKTGYQFF
>TRBV5-6|TRBD1|TRBJ2-2|once
TGTGCCAGCAGCGGGAGACAGGGAAACACCGGGGAGCTGTTTTTT
CASSGRQGNTGELFF
>TRBV7-6|-|TRBJ1-3|-
TGTGCCAGCAGCTTAGTGTCACAGGCAGCTGGAAACACCATATATTTT
CASSLVSQAAGNTIYF
>TRBV13|-|TRBJ2-7|-
TGTGCCAGCAGCTCCGCCTTGGGGGGTTACGAGCAGTACTTC
CASSSALGGYEQYF
>TRBV7-9|-|TRBJ2-2|-
TGTGCCAGCAGCTTACCACCCTTACTGGGGGGTGAAGGCGGGGAGCTGTTTTTT
CASSLPPLLGGEGGELFF
>TRBV27|-|TRBJ1-5|-
TGTGCCAGCAGTTATAGAAACAATCAGCCCCAGCATTTT
CASSYRNNQPQHF
>TRBV5-6|-|TRBJ2-5|-
TGTGCCAGCAGCTTGAGGCAGGGCTCGCCGACCCAGTACTTC
CASSLRQGSPTQYF
>TRBV21-1|-|TRBJ1-1|-
TGTGCCAGCAGCAAAAAGCCCCGGGAGGGATTGAACACTGAAGCTTTCTTT
CASSKKPREGLNTEAFF
>TRBV9|TRBD2|TRBJ2-2|-
TGTGCCAGCAGCCCTACTAGCGGGGGGGCCGGGGAGCTGTTTTTT
CASSPTSGGAGELFF
>TRBV10-2|-|TRBJ1-3|-
TGCGCCAGCAGTGAGTTGAGACAGTTATCTGGAAACACCATATATTTT
CASSELRQLSGNTIYF
>TRBV11-2|-|TRBJ2-7|-
TGTGCCAGCAGCCCCAGTCAATCCGCGGGAAACTACGAGCAGTACTTC
CASSPSQSAGNYEQYF
>TRBV7-2|TRBD1|TRBJ2-7|-
TGTGCCAGCAGCTTAGAGGGGGCAGGGCGGTATAACGAGCAGTACTTC
CASSLEGAGRYNEQYF
>TRBV13|-|TRBJ2-2|-
TGTGCCAGCAGCGAGGGCGCGAACACCGGGGAGCTGTTTTTT
CASSEGANTGELFF
>TRBV18|TRBD1|TRBJ1-5|-
TGTGCCAGCTCGTTGACAGGGGGTGATCAGCCCCAGCATTTT
CASSLTGGDQPQHF
>TRBV4-1|TRBD1|TRBJ1-1|-
TGCGCCACGAGAGACAGGGGCATCACTGAAGCTTTCTTT
CATRDRGITEAFF
>TRBV30|-|TRBJ1-3|-
TGTGCCTGGGTGGACTTGGGAAACACCATATATTTT
CAWVDLGNTIYF
>TRBV30|TRBD2|TRBJ2-3|-
TGTGCCTGGACAAAACTAGCGGGAGGGCCATCAGATACGCAGTATTTT
CAWTKLAGGPSDTQYF
>TRBV11-1|TRBD1|TRBJ2-7|-
TGTGCCAGCAGCGATCCGGGACAGGGGGCTTACGAGCAGTACTTC
CASSDPGQGAYEQYF
>TRBV19|-|TRBJ1-5|once
TGTGCCAGTAGTGAACAGAAGAGTGGCCCCCAGCATTTT
CASSEQKSGPQHF
>TRBV7-9|-|TRBJ1-2|-
TGTGCCAGCAGCCAGGCGCGGGGTGGTGGCTACACCTTC
CASSQARGGGYTF
>TRBV15|TRBD1|TRBJ1-1|once
TGTGCCACCAGCAGAGATCCGGGACAGGGGATGACGAACACTGAAGCTTTCTTT
CATSRDPGQGMTNTEAFF
>TRBV4-1|TRBD2|TRBJ2-1|-
TGCGCCAGCAGCGAGGGACTAGCGGGAGTTTTCAATGAGCAGTTCTTC
CASSEGLAGVFNEQFF
>TRBV19|TRBD1|TRBJ2-2|-
TGTGCCAGTAGTACCCGACAGGGGAGGACCGGGGAGCTGTTTTTT
CASSTRQGRTGELFF
>TRBV23-1|-|TRBJ2-7|-
TGCGCCAGCAGTCGCGCGTCGTACAGGGTTTCCTACGAGCAGTACTTC
CASSRASYRVSYEQYF
>TRBV7-2|-|TRBJ1-1|-
TGTGCCAGCAGCTTAGCAGTCGGAGGAACTGAAGCTTTCTTT
CASSLAVGGTEAFF
>TRBV2|TRBD1|TRBJ1-5|-
TGTGCCAGCAGGACACAGGGGGGTCATCAGCCCCAGCATTTT
CASRTQGGHQPQHF
>TRBV5-4|TRBD2|TRBJ2-3|-
TGTGCCAGCAGCTTGCGGACTAGAGGCACAGATACGCAGTATTTT
CASSLRTRGTDTQYF
>TRBV10-1|TRBD2|TRBJ2-3|-
TGCGCCAGCAGTGAGTCGAGAGGCAGCGGGAGGAGGAGCACAGATACGCAGTATTTT
CASSESRGSGRRSTDTQYF
>TRBV6-5|-|TRBJ1-1|few
TGTGCCAGCAGTTACTCGACGGCTAGGACTGAAGCTTTCTTT
CASSYSTARTEAFF
>TRBV5-1|TRBD2|TRBJ2-7|-
TGCGCCAGCAGCTTGGGTACTAGCGATTACTACGAGCAGTACTTC
CASSLGTSDYYEQYF
>TRBV6-1|TRBD2|TRBJ2-5|-
TGTGCCAGCAGTGAAGCGGGGGGGCAAGAGACCCAGTACTTC
CASSEAGGQETQYF
>TRBV7-8|-|TRBJ2-1|-
TGTGCCAGCAGCTTATTTTCGGAGGTGAAGTTCTTC
CASSLFSEVKFF
>TRBV7-2|-|TRBJ2-7|-
TGTGCCAGCAGCTTAACGTTCTCCAGGGCTTACTACGAGCAGTACTTC
CASSLTFSRAYYEQYF
>TRBV5-1|TRBD1|TRBJ2-5|once
TGCGCCAGCAGCCGCATTGACAGGGACCCGTACTTC
CASSRIDRDPYF